What follows are 22 T cell receptor beta chains derived from one specimen sequenced in a study of shared T cell receptors in the human thymus. Sequencing used immunoSEQ multiplex PCR; TCRdb keeps in-frame clones, though not all of them. The repertoire consists of 700,000 or so clones, with approximately 83% occurring once and the leading ten covering over 0.008%. This sample also appeared in a second study, on human thymus T cells.

Sequencing was done on a sample of thymocytes. The receptor set was obtained from a girl in the first two years of life with a congenital heart defect.

The V gene is TRBV7-2, the J gene TRBJ1-2; D not resolved. The length of the CDR3 is 11 residues. Germline V gene data show CDR1 as SGHTA and CDR2 as FQGNSA. Trimming took 6 bases from V and 2 from J, leaving 4 bases between them. This CDR3 is CASSKNYGYTF. The CDR3, as DNA: TGTGCCAGCAGTAAAAACTATGGCTACACCTTC.

V is TRBV7-9 and J is TRBJ2-7; 7 nucleotides align to TRBD1. Germline V gene sequence: CDR1 SEHNR, CDR2 FQNEAQ (reference sequence). This CDR3 spans 15 amino acids. V gave up 2 bases and J gave up 2 bases; unmatched junction bases: 6. The CDR3 DNA is TGTGCCAGCAGCTTAACAGGGGTTCACCCCTACGAGCAGTACTTC. Translating gives CASSLTGVHPYEQYF.

This clone occurred once. The chain links TRBV2 to TRBJ2-2; weak D call: TRBD1 (6 bases). Trimming took 9 bases from V and 1 from J, leaving 15 bases between them. This CDR3 comprises 15 residues. CDR1 and CDR2 (germline): SNHLY, FYNNEI. The CDR3 DNA follows: TGTGCCAGAAGGGTGGGGGACAAGAACACCGGGGAGCTGTTTTTT. Translated, it gives CARRVGDKNTGELFF.

This clone was recorded only once. The chain combines TRBV29-1 with TRBJ2-4; 9 nucleotides align to TRBD2. Germline V gene sequence: CDR1 SQVTM, CDR2 ANQGSEA. With V trimmed by 4 bases and J by 0 bases, 4 bases remained unmatched. CDR3 length equals 15 residues. As DNA, the CDR3 is TGCAGCGTTGGCGGGGGGGGTCGAGCCAAAAACATTCAGTACTTC. Protein: CSVGGGGRAKNIQYF.

CDR3 sequence: CASSFPGGESDTQYF. CDR3 coding DNA: TGTGCCAGCAGTTTCCCGGGGGGGGAGTCAGATACGCAGTATTTT. The chain combines TRBV27 with TRBJ2-3; 8 bases agree with TRBD2. The CDR3 contains 15 residues. Germline V gene data show CDR1 as MNHEY and CDR2 as SMNVEV (reference sequence). Trimming at V came to 3 bases and at J to 4 bases, leaving 6 bases not matched to a gene.

V gene TRBV18 combines with J gene TRBJ1-5; a weak D match, TRBD1 (5 bases). CDR1 and CDR2 from the germline V gene are KGHSH and LQKENI. The V gene lost 2 bases and the J gene lost 7 bases, with 12 bases spanning the gap. CDR3 size: 14 residues. The CDR3 DNA follows: TGTGCCAGCTCACCATTGGCGGGGGAACAGCCCCAGCATTTT. Encoded protein: CASSPLAGEQPQHF. Looking up the rest from reference TRBV18 and TRBJ1-5 gives the full variable domain: NAGVMQNPRHLVRRRGQEARLRCSPMKGHSHVYWYRQLPEEGLKFMVYLQKENIIDESGMPKERFSAEFPKEGPSILRIQQVVRGDSAAYFCASSPLAGEQPQHFGDGTRLSIL.

With respect to this clone: Without the conserved terminal phenylalanine or tryptophan, this CDR3 likely stems from a read error. The CDR3 nucleotides are TGTGCCAGCAGCTCGGAGTCGTTCAGGGACACTGAAGCTTTCTGT. Residues: CASSSESFRDTEAFC. The rearrangement links TRBV5-6 to TRBJ1-1, with D possibly matching TRBD1 (5 bases). Trimming pared 3 bases from V and 3 bases from J, leaving 15 bases between. The CDR3 spans 15 residues. Germline V gene lookup returns CDR1 SGHDT and CDR2 YYEEEE.

The V gene is TRBV5-6, the J gene TRBJ2-5; 7 bases map to TRBD1. V lost 4 bases and J lost 3; bases outside the gene matches: 6. CDR3 length: 14 amino acids. Germline loops: CDR1 SGHDT, CDR2 YYEEEE. In DNA form, the CDR3 reads TGTGCCAGCAGCCTGACGACAGGGAAAGAGACCCAGTACTTC. Its translation is CASSLTTGKETQYF.

This rearrangement joins TRBV5-1 to TRBJ1-2; D remains ambiguous. V was trimmed by 7 bases and J by 2 bases, leaving 24 bases between them. The germline V gene has CDR1 SGHRS and CDR2 YFSETQ. This CDR3 has 17 residues. CDR3 sequence (DNA): TGCGCCAGCGGGCCCCAACCACGACAAGGTTCGAACTATGGCTACACCTTC. It specifies CASGPQPRQGSNYGYTF.

The gene calls are TRBV28 and TRBJ2-7; D gene ambiguous. The germline V gene has CDR1 MDHEN and CDR2 SYDVKM. Trimming removed 6 bases from V and 0 bases from J, with 9 bases in between. This CDR3 region has 13 residues. Written as DNA, the CDR3 is TGTGCCAGCAGCCCAGGTTCCTCCTACGAGCAGTACTTC. It codes for CASSPGSSYEQYF.

The J gene is TRBJ1-1, the V gene TRBV13, with a tentative D call TRBD1 (5 bases). CDR1 is PRHDT, CDR2 FYEKMQ, per germline (reference sequence). V was pared by 1 base and J by 1 base, with 13 bases between. The CDR3 extends over 16 amino acids. This CDR3 reads CASSLDPQGPNTEAFF. In DNA, the CDR3 is TGTGCCAGCAGCTTAGACCCCCAGGGTCCGAACACTGAAGCTTTCTTT.

The sample holds a few counts of this clone. This chain links TRBV4-1 with TRBJ1-2; 8 bases fit TRBD1. This CDR3 has 17 residues. Trimming removed 0 bases from V and 1 base from J; junction bases left unmatched: 7. Germline-derived CDR1 and CDR2 are MGHRA and YSYEKL. CDR3: CASSQEAGGKSNYGYTF. The CDR3 DNA reads as TGCGCCAGCAGCCAAGAGGCAGGGGGCAAGAGTAACTATGGCTACACCTTC.

The table lists this clone with a few counts. This chain uses TRBV28 with TRBJ2-2, with 10 positions matching TRBD1. The germline V gene encodes CDR1 MDHEN and CDR2 SYDVKM. After removal of 5 bases from V and 0 bases from J, the junction contained 18 bases not matched to a gene. CDR3 length: 21 residues. CDR3 protein: CASSPNPRQGAAYANTGELFF. CDR3 sequence (DNA): TGTGCCAGCAGTCCTAATCCCCGACAGGGGGCAGCTTACGCGAACACCGGGGAGCTGTTTTTT.

In this sample, this clone turned up once. The rearrangement joins TRBV9 to TRBJ1-1; D is perhaps TRBD1 (5 bases). V dropped 1 base and J dropped 1 base, with 11 bases sitting between them. The CDR3 runs 15 residues. CDR1 and CDR2 from the germline V gene are SGDLS and YYNGEE. The CDR3 reads CASSVYWGANTEAFF. The DNA of the CDR3 is TGTGCCAGCAGCGTATATTGGGGCGCGAACACTGAAGCTTTCTTT. The full variable domain, completed using reference TRBV9 and TRBJ1-1, is DSGVTQTPKHLITATGQRVTLRCSPRSGDLSVYWYQQSLDQGLQFLIQYYNGEERAKGNILERFSAQQFPDLHSELNLSSLELGDSALYFCASSVYWGANTEAFFGQGTRLTVV.

The chain has TRBV19 and TRBJ2-7, with 12 bases identical to TRBD2. Germline V gives CDR1 LNHDA, CDR2 SQIVND (reference sequence). The CDR3 is made up of 16 amino acids. V lost 4 bases and J lost 2; bases outside the gene matches: 6. The CDR3: CASSTCRLAGAYEQYF. DNA of the CDR3: TGTGCCAGTAGTACCTGCAGACTAGCGGGGGCCTACGAGCAGTACTTC. Filled out from reference TRBV19 and TRBJ2-7, the complete variable domain reads DGGITQSPKYLFRKEGQNVTLSCEQNLNHDAMYWYRQDPGQGLRLIYYSQIVNDFQKGDIAEGYSVSREKKESFPLTVTSAQKNPTAFYLCASSTCRLAGAYEQYFGPGTRLTVT.

The rearrangement joins TRBV15 to TRBJ1-2, with D maybe TRBD1 (6 bases). Looked up from germline, CDR1 is LNHNV and CDR2 is YYDKDF (reference sequence). The CDR3 has 16 amino acids. The V and J ends lost 5 bases and 1 base respectively, with 17 bases between them. DNA of the CDR3: TGTGCCACCAGCGGCCGGTTGAACAGGGATAACTATGGCTACACCTTC. Translating it yields CATSGRLNRDNYGYTF.

V and J are TRBV5-4 and TRBJ2-3; TRBD2 might be the D (6 bases). This CDR3 spans 15 amino acids. Germline CDR1 and CDR2: SGHNT and YYREEE (reference sequence). Trimming removed 2 bases from V and 0 bases from J, with 10 bases in between. CDR3: CASSFWGRSTDTQYF. The CDR3 coding sequence is TGTGCCAGCAGCTTCTGGGGGAGGAGCACAGATACGCAGTATTTT.

The chain combines TRBV5-4 with TRBJ1-2, with D perhaps TRBD1 (5 bases). Looked up from germline, CDR1 is SGHNT and CDR2 is YYREEE (reference sequence). Trimming removed 4 bases at V and 2 bases at J, with 15 bases between. The CDR3 is 15 residues long. CDR3 DNA: TGTGCCAGCAGCCATTGGGGGGACCCGAACTATGGCTACACCTTC. Translation: CASSHWGDPNYGYTF.

This chain uses TRBV19 with TRBJ1-2, with TRBD1 matching 8 bases. There are 16 residues in the CDR3. The germline V gene has CDR1 LNHDA and CDR2 SQIVND (reference sequence). With 10 bases clipped from V and 8 bases from J, the junction kept 21 bases outside the gene matches. CDR3 coding DNA: TGTGCCACCCGCCCAGGGGGCAGGGGGCGCTCAGAAGGCTACACCTTC. It yields the protein CATRPGGRGRSEGYTF.

The chain is built from TRBV27 and TRBJ2-2, with D possibly matching TRBD1 (7 bases). Trimming took off 0 bases at V and 1 base at J, with 33 bases between the two ends. The V gene's germline CDR1 is MNHEY and CDR2 SMNVEV (reference sequence). The CDR3 is 24 residues long. The CDR3: CASSLSGIGVGYRGLSGNTGELFF. In DNA form, the CDR3 reads TGTGCCAGCAGTTTATCGGGGATAGGGGTTGGGTACAGGGGTCTTAGCGGGAACACCGGGGAGCTGTTTTTT.

The chain's CDR3 is CAISSYSTGQGVGYTF. The CDR3 DNA is TGTGCCATCAGTTCCTATTCGACGGGACAGGGTGTCGGCTACACCTTC. The chain is built from TRBV10-3 and TRBJ1-2; 9 nucleotides agree with TRBD1. The CDR3 extends over 16 amino acids. Per the germline V gene, CDR1 is ENHRY and CDR2 is SYGVKD. The junction had 15 bases not matched to a gene; V was cut back by 5 bases and J by 8 bases.

The chain is built from TRBV11-2 and TRBJ2-7; TRBD1 aligns across 7 bases. Germline loops: CDR1 SGHAT, CDR2 FQNNGV. CDR3 length equals 15 residues. V was clipped by 2 bases and J by 2 bases; unmatched bases: 6. The DNA of the CDR3 is TGTGCCAGCAGCTTACGGGGACAGCGGACCTACGAGCAGTACTTC. Amino acids: CASSLRGQRTYEQYF.